The present T cell receptor (beta chain) was sequenced within a study of human T cells and chemical hapten exposure. Study summary: Donors were sensitized with 2% DPC on the upper inner arm.

The library tagged individual cDNA molecules with unique molecular identifiers. Via MiXCR, TCRdb re-called the RACE reads, giving one row per CDR3 protein. The sample holds 80,000 to 100,000 distinct CDR3 sequences; under 13% are singletons and the top ten take 1% to 1.2%. This clonotype was detected ten times or more. Its cognate antigen is unknown. Whole-study results and caveats: It should be noted that donors had alopecia, so their immune response may differ from healthy people's.

Time point reported: patch test 3, about 24 weeks after DPC sensitization. Treatment given: therapeutic diphenylcyclopropenone sensitization with weekly scalp DPC. Total RNA was isolated from unfractionated whole blood. J was trimmed by 0 bases and V by 6 bases; bases with no gene match: 2. The CDR3 is 13 residues long. The specimen was whole blood, collected in connection with sensitization to the hapten diphenylcyclopropenone (DPC). This clonotype was obtained from a woman aged 25 to 39 with alopecia areata. Some clones in this sample may be carry-over from other donors' samples. This chain uses TRBV12-3 or TRBV12-4 with TRBJ2-7, with TRBD1 matching over 7 bases. The CDR3 is CASSRDSSYEQYV. Written as DNA, the CDR3 is TGTGCCAGCAGCCGGGACAGCTCCTACGAGCAGTACGTC.